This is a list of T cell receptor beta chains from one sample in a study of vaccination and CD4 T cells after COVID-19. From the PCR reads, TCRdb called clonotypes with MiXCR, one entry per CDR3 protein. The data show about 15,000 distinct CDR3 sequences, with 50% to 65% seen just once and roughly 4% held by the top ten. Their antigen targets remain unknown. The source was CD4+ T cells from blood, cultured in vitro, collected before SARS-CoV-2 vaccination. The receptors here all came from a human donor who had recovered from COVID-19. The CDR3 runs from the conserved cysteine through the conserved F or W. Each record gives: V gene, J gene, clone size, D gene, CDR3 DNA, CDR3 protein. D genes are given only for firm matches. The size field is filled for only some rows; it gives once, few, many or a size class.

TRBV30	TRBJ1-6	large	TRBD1	TGTGCCTGGCGCCAACAGGGGGCTGGTTCACCCCTCCACTTT	CAWRQQGAGSPLHF
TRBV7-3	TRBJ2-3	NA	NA	TGTGCCAGCAGCCTATCGGGGTATGGTGGCACAGATACGCAGTATTTT	CASSLSGYGGTDTQYF
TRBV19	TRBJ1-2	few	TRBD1	TGTGCCAGTAGTGGACAGGGGGCAAGTAACTATGGCTACACCTTC	CASSGQGASNYGYTF
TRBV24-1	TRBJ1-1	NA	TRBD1	TGTGCCACCAGTGACTTGACAGGGGTCGCTTTCTTT	CATSDLTGVAFF
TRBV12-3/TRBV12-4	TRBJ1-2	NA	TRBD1	TGTGCCAGCAGTTATGGACAGGAGGTTTATGGCTACACCTTC	CASSYGQEVYGYTF
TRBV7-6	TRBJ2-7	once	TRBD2	TGTGCCAGCAGCTCTATGCCCGCGTTAGCGGGAGTCTCTTCCGAGCAGTACTTC	CASSSMPALAGVSSEQYF
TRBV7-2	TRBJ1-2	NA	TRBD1	TGTGCCAGCAGCTTAGGCCCGGACAGGGGCAGTGGCTACACCTTC	CASSLGPDRGSGYTF
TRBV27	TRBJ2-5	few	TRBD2	TGTGCCAGCAGTTCGGACTTCGGGACTAGCGGGGAGACCCAGTACTTC	CASSSDFGTSGETQYF
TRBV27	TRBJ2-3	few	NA	TGTGCCAGCAGTTTACTCTCCCGCGGGGGCTTCACAGATACGCAGTATTTT	CASSLLSRGGFTDTQYF
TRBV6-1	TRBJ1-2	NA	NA	TGTGCCAGCACCACATCCAGACAGGAAGCTAACTATGGCTACACCTTC	CASTTSRQEANYGYTF
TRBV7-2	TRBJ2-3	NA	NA	TGTGCCAGCAGCTTATTTTCAGATACGCAGTATTTT	CASSLFSDTQYF
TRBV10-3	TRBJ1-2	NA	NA	TGTGCCATCAGTCCGGAGGCTAACTATGGCTACACCTTC	CAISPEANYGYTF
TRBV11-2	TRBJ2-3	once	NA	TGTGCCAGCAGCTTAGGGTGGGGATCGGGCACAGATACGCAGTATTTT	CASSLGWGSGTDTQYF
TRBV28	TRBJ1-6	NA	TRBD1	TGTGCCAGCAGAGAGGGGGCGATGCATTCACCCCTCCACTTT	CASREGAMHSPLHF
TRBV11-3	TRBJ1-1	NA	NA	TGTGCCAGCAGCTTACTCTTACCGATCGGGACATTGAACACTGAAGCTTTCTTT	CASSLLLPIGTLNTEAFF
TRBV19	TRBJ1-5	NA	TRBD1	TGTGCCAGCAGGGACGGGGACAGTCCTTATAGCAATCAGCCCCAGCATTTT	CASRDGDSPYSNQPQHF
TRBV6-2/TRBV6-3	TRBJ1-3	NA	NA	TGTGCCAGCGCAGCGACTGGAAACACCATATATTTT	CASAATGNTIYF
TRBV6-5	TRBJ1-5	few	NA	TGTGCCAGCAGTTACGTGGGGGGAAGTCGCAATCAGCCCCAGCATTTT	CASSYVGGSRNQPQHF
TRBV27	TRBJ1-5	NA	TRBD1	TGTGCCAGCAGTTTTTGGGGACAGCACCATCAGCCCCAGCATTTT	CASSFWGQHHQPQHF
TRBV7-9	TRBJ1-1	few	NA	TGTGCCAGCAGTCCCAAGGGGGGCGTCACTGAAGCTTTCTTT	CASSPKGGVTEAFF
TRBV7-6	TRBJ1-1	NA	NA	TGTGCCAGCGGCCCTGGGGTTGAGGCGGCTGAAGCTTTCTTT	CASGPGVEAAEAFF
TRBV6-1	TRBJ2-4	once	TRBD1	TGTGCCAGCCTCAAGAGGGGACAGCAAAACATTCAGTACTTC	CASLKRGQQNIQYF
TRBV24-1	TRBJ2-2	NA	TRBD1	TGTGCCACCAGTGACCCACGGGACAGCACCCTCGGGGAGCTGTTTTTT	CATSDPRDSTLGELFF
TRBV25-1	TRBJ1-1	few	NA	TGTGCCAGCAGTGGGGTGAACACTGAAGCTTTCTTT	CASSGVNTEAFF
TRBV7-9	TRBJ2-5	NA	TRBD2	TGTGCCAGCAGCTTAGTTCCTCGTCTAGCGGGAGGCTATCGGGAGACCCAGTACTTC	CASSLVPRLAGGYRETQYF
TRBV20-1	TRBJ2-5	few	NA	TGCAGTGCTAGGTACCTAACAGGCTGGGAGACCCAGTACTTC	CSARYLTGWETQYF
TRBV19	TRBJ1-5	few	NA	TGTGCCAGTAAAAACCGTAATAGCAATCAGCCCCAGCATTTT	CASKNRNSNQPQHF
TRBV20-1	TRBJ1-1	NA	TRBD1	TGCAGTGCTAGGGGACCGCCTCAACCCACAGGGGGGACTGAAGCTTTCTTT	CSARGPPQPTGGTEAFF
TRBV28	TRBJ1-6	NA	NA	TGTGCCAGCAGTTTATCGACAGTCGGCTCACCCCTCCACTTT	CASSLSTVGSPLHF
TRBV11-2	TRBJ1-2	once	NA	TGTGCCAGCAGCCCCGTGACAACACAGTATGGCTACACCTTC	CASSPVTTQYGYTF